The present TCR beta chain was sequenced within a study of immune characterization of retroperitoneal liposarcoma. Each CDR3 protein is one row after TCRdb ran MiXCR on the PCR reads. This sample has 8,500 to 14,000 distinct CDR3 sequences, with approximately 50% found just once. CDR1 is MNHEY and CDR2 is SVGAGI in the germline V gene. This CDR3 comprises 17 residues. The sequence derives from a female donor with retroperitoneal liposarcoma. The sequencing sample was made of tumor tissue. The chain has TRBV6-5 and TRBJ2-5; 7 positions agree with TRBD2. The J call is doubtful: the DNA matches TRBJ2-7 better. CDR3 in amino acids: CASSLGRGGTVRYEQYF. The CDR3, as DNA: TGTGCCAGCAGTTTGGGCCGGGGAGGGACTGTTAGGTACGAGCAGTACTTC.